Each of the 6 T cell receptor beta chains below was sequenced from the same sample in a study of blood T cell repertoires in COVID-19. Assay used: immunoSEQ multiplex PCR; TCRdb lists only in-frame clones, some missing. The sample has just over 95,000 clones, 82% seen once; the top ten hold approximately 20%. Material: peripheral blood. The receptors come from a man of 80 years or more with acute or convalescent COVID-19.

The genes are TRBV7-2 and TRBJ2-7; no clear D gene. Trimming removed 1 base at V and 4 bases at J, with 11 bases between. CDR3 length: 14 amino acids. The germline gives CDR1 SGHTA, CDR2 FQGNSA. The CDR3 region has the DNA TGTGCCAGCAGCTTAGTCGAGGCAGATTACGAGCAGTACTTC. This codes for CASSLVEADYEQYF.

This sequence joins TRBV4-3 and TRBJ1-2; 8 nucleotides agree with TRBD1. The ends lost 4 bases at V and 4 bases at J; junction bases unmatched: 14. CDR3 size: 17 residues. Per the germline V gene, CDR1 is LGHNA and CDR2 is YSLEER. CDR3 in amino acids: CASSPGTGGEGFYGYTF. CDR3 nucleotide sequence: TGCGCCAGCAGCCCAGGGACAGGCGGAGAAGGATTCTATGGCTACACCTTC.

The genes are TRBV10-3 and TRBJ2-7; 13 bases match TRBD2. V shed 6 bases, J shed 3 bases, and the junction held 2 bases outside the gene matches. CDR1 is ENHRY and CDR2 is SYGVKD in the germline V gene. This CDR3 has 14 residues. The CDR3 DNA follows: TGTGCCATCAGCGGACTAGCGGGAGTCTACGAGCAGTACTTC. It is translated as CAISGLAGVYEQYF.

The chain is built from TRBV5-1 and TRBJ2-3; 7 nucleotides agree with TRBD2. CDR3 length: 15 amino acids. Trimming took 0 bases from V and 0 from J; bases not matched to a gene: 1. The germline V gene encodes CDR1 SGHRS and CDR2 YFSETQ. The CDR3 protein is CASSLVGGSTDTQYF. The CDR3 DNA reads as TGCGCCAGCAGCTTGGTGGGGGGGAGCACAGATACGCAGTATTTT. Using reference TRBV5-1 and TRBJ2-3 for the parts outside the CDR3, the full variable domain is KAGVTQTPRYLIKTRGQQVTLSCSPISGHRSVSWYQQTPGQGLQFLFEYFSETQRNKGNFPGRFSGRQFSNSRSEMNVSTLELGDSALYLCASSLVGGSTDTQYFGPGTRLTVL.

The genes are TRBV3-1 (or the pseudogene TRBV3-2) and TRBJ2-7; unclear D gene. The CDR3 runs to 11 residues. Looked up from germline, CDR1 is LGHDT and CDR2 is YNNKEL (reference sequence). V was pared by 1 base and J by 6 bases, with 4 bases between. Here the CDR3 reads CASSQASEQYF. The CDR3 region has the DNA TGTGCCAGCAGCCAAGCCTCCGAGCAGTACTTC.

V and J are TRBV6-5 and TRBJ2-6; 7 bases agree with TRBD1. This CDR3 is 15 amino acids long. The ends lost 6 bases at V and 4 bases at J; junction bases unmatched: 6. From germline, CDR1 is MNHEY and CDR2 SVGAGI. CDR3 residues: CASRATGAGANVLTF. The CDR3 DNA is TGTGCCAGCAGAGCAACAGGGGCAGGGGCCAACGTCCTGACTTTC.